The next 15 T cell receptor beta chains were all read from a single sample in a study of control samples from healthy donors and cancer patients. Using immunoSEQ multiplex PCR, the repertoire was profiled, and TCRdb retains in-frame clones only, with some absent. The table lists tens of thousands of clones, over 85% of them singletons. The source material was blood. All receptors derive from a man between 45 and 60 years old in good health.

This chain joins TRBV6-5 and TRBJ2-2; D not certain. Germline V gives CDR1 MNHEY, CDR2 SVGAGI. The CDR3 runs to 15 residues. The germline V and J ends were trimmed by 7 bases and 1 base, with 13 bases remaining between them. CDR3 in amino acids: CASTPVALNTGELFF. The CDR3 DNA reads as TGTGCCAGCACCCCTGTGGCACTGAACACCGGGGAGCTGTTTTTT.

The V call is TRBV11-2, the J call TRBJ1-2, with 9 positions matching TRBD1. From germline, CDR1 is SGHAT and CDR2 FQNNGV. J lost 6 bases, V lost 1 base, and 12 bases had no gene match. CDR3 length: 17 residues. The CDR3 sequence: CASSLVPLGDRGNGYTF. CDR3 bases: TGTGCCAGCAGCTTAGTACCCCTCGGAGACAGGGGGAATGGCTACACCTTC.

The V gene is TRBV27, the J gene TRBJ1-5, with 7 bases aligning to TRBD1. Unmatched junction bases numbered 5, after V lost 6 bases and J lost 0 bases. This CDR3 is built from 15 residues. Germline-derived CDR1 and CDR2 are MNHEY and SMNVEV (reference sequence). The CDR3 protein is CASRPTGLSNQPQHF. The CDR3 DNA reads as TGTGCCAGCAGACCGACAGGGCTTAGCAATCAGCCCCAGCATTTT.

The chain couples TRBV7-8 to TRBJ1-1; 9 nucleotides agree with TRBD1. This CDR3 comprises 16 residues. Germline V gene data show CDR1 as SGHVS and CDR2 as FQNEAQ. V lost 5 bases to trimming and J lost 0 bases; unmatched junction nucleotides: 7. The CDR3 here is CASSATGGGMNTEAFF. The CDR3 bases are TGTGCCAGCAGCGCCACAGGGGGCGGGATGAACACTGAAGCTTTCTTT.

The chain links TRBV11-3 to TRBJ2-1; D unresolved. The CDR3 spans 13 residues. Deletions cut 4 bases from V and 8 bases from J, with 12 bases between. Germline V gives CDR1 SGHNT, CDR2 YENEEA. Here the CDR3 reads CASSYQQIDEQFF. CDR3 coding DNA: TGTGCCAGCAGCTACCAACAAATCGATGAGCAGTTCTTC.

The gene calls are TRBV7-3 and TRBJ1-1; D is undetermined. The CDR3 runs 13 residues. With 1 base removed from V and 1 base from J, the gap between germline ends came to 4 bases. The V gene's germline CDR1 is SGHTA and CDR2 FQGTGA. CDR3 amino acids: CASSLNRNTEAFF. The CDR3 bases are TGTGCCAGCAGCTTAAATAGGAACACTGAAGCTTTCTTT.

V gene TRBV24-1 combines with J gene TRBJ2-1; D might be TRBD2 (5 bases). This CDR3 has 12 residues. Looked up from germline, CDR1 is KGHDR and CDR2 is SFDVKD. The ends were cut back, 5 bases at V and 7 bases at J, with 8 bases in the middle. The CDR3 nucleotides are TGTGCCACCAGTGCACCGGGGAATGAGCAGTTCTTC. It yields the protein CATSAPGNEQFF.

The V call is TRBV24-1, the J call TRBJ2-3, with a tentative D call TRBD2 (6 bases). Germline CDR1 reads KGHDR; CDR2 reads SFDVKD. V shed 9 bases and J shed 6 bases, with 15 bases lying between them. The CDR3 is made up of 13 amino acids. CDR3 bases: TGTGCCACCTCTGAGCGGGCGGGGGATACGCAGTATTTT. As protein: CATSERAGDTQYF.

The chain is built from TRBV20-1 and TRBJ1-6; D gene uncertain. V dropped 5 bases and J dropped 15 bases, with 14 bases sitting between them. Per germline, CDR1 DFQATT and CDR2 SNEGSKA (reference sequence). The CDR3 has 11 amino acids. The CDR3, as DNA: TGCAGTGCTGGGCAGCTAGACGTCCTCCACTTT. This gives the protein CSAGQLDVLHF.

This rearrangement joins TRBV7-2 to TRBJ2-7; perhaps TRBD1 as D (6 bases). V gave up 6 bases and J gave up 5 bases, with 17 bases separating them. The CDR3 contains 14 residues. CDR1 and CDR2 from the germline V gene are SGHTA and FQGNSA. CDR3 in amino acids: CASRTGPRSHEQYF. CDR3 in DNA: TGTGCCAGCAGAACAGGGCCACGGTCCCACGAGCAGTACTTC.

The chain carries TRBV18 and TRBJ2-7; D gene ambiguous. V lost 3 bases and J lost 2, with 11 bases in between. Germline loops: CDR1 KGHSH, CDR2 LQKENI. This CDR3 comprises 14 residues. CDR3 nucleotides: TGTGCCAGCTCACCTGGGTCCTCCCCCTACGAGCAGTACTTC. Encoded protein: CASSPGSSPYEQYF.

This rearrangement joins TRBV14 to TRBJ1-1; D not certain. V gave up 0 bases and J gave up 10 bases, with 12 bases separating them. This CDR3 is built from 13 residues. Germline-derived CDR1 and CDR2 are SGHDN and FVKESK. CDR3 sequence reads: CASSQDKGTRAFF. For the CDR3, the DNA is TGTGCCAGCAGCCAAGATAAGGGAACAAGAGCTTTCTTT.

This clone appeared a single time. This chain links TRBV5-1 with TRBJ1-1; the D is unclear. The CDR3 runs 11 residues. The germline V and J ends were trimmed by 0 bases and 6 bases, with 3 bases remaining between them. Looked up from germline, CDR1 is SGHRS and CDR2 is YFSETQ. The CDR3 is CASSLGAEAFF. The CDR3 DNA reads TGCGCCAGCAGCTTGGGGGCTGAAGCTTTCTTT.

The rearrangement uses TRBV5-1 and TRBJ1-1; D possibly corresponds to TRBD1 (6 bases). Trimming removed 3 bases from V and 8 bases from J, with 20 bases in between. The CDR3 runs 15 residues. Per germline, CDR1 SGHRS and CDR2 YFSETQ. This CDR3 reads CASSSHPPGEGEAFF. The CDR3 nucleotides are TGCGCCAGCAGCTCCCATCCTCCAGGGGAGGGAGAAGCTTTCTTT.

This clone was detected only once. The CDR3 DNA follows: TGCGCCAGCAGCTTGGCTGTTCAGGGGGGTAATTCACCCCTCCACTTT. This gives the protein CASSLAVQGGNSPLHF. V usage is TRBV5-1 and J usage is TRBJ1-6; 7 nucleotides align to TRBD1. The CDR3 sequence is 16 residues long. Germline V CDR1 and CDR2: SGHRS, YFSETQ. V gave up 0 bases and J gave up 6 bases; unmatched junction bases: 6.